This is a list of T cell receptor beta chains from one sample in a study of technical replicates of blood from a few donors. Sequenced by immunoSEQ multiplex PCR; TCRdb stores in-frame clones only, minus some. The profile covers 65,000 to 90,000 clones, with roughly 93% appearing a single time and 0.2% to 0.25% taken by the ten largest. The specimen was T cells isolated from PBMCs. These TCRs come from a human donor in good health. Both conserved end residues are part of each CDR3. A D gene is named only where the DNA matches it firmly. Some rows have no size entry. The others give once, few or many, or a class for an expanded clone.

j_gene	abundance	d_gene	v_gene	CDR3nt	CDR3aa
TRBJ1-5	NA	NA	TRBV27	TGTGCCAGCAGTTTAAGGAGGAATCAGCCCCAGCATTTT	CASSLRRNQPQHF
TRBJ1-1	NA	NA	TRBV11-2	TGTGCCAGCAGCTTCCAGAGGCGACCTGAAGCTTTCTTT	CASSFQRRPEAFF
TRBJ2-3	NA	NA	TRBV5-4	TGTGCCAGCACCGGACTTTCTGAGGCTACAGATACGCAGTATTTT	CASTGLSEATDTQYF
TRBJ1-1	NA	NA	TRBV11-2	TGTGCCAGCAGCCCCGCATTCGGGAACACTGAAGCTTTCTTT	CASSPAFGNTEAFF
TRBJ2-7	NA	TRBD1	TRBV11-2	TGTGCCAGCAGCTTACTTCGACAGGGGGCAGGCGAGCAGTACTTC	CASSLLRQGAGEQYF
TRBJ2-5	NA	NA	TRBV28	TGTGCCAGCAGTTTATTGGGGCCGGCTTCGGGCCAGTACTTC	CASSLLGPASGQYF
TRBJ2-1	NA	TRBD1	TRBV13	TGTGCCAGCAGCTGGACAGGACAGGGAAGCTACAATGAGCAGTTCTTC	CASSWTGQGSYNEQFF
TRBJ2-7	NA	TRBD2	TRBV5-5	TGTGCCAGCAGCCCCAGGACTAGCCGGGGCTACGAGCAGTACTTC	CASSPRTSRGYEQYF
TRBJ2-5	NA	NA	TRBV29-1	TGCAGCGTTGTGGGGGACAATCAAGAGACCCAGTACTTC	CSVVGDNQETQYF
TRBJ2-7	NA	TRBD2	TRBV18	TGTGCCAGCTCCACTAGCGGGAGGGGGTACGAGCAGTACTTC	CASSTSGRGYEQYF
TRBJ2-5	NA	NA	TRBV5-6	TGTGCCAGCAGCCCACCATACGACAGGCAGGAACAAGAGACCCAGTACTTC	CASSPPYDRQEQETQYF
TRBJ2-7	NA	NA	TRBV27	TGTGCCAGCAGTTTAGCAGGGCACTCCTACGAGCAGTACTTC	CASSLAGHSYEQYF
TRBJ2-3	once	NA	TRBV5-1	TGCGCCAGCACCTCCCGTACAGATACGCAGTATTTT	CASTSRTDTQYF
TRBJ2-2	NA	NA	TRBV5-1	TGCGCCAGCAGCTTGGAGCCCCAGGGTCAAACCGGGGAGCTGTTTTTT	CASSLEPQGQTGELFF
TRBJ1-1	NA	NA	TRBV7-6	TGTGCCAGCAGCAAAACCCCGCCCGGGAACACTGAAGCTTTCTTT	CASSKTPPGNTEAFF
TRBJ2-7	NA	TRBD1	TRBV13	TGTGCCAGCAACTTAGGGGACAGGCCTTACGAGCAGTACTTC	CASNLGDRPYEQYF
TRBJ2-4	NA	TRBD2	TRBV29-1	TGCAGCGTTGAAGGGTGGGGGGGAGGCAAAAACATTCAGTACTTC	CSVEGWGGGKNIQYF
TRBJ2-7	NA	TRBD2	TRBV7-6	TGTGCCAGCAGCCTCGGGACTAGCGGGGGGGCTGGTAGCTACGAGCAGTACTTC	CASSLGTSGGAGSYEQYF
TRBJ2-2	NA	TRBD2	TRBV10-1	TGCGCCAGCACCCAGACTAGCGGGAGGGCCGGGAACACCGGGGAGCTGTTTTTT	CASTQTSGRAGNTGELFF
TRBJ2-2	NA	TRBD1	TRBV25-1	TGTGCCAGCAGTGAACAGGGGGCCGGGGAGCTGTTTTTT	CASSEQGAGELFF
TRBJ2-7	NA	NA	TRBV10-2	TGCGCCAGCCAGGAGGTGGGGACTTCCTACGAGCAGTACTTC	CASQEVGTSYEQYF
TRBJ2-2	NA	TRBD2	TRBV11-3	TGTGCCAGCAGCGCTCGCGGGGGGGGGTCCGGGGAGCTGTTTTTT	CASSARGGGSGELFF
TRBJ2-7	NA	TRBD2	TRBV19	TGTGCCAGTAGTATAGCGGGGAGCGGGAGCTCCTACGAGCAGTACTTC	CASSIAGSGSSYEQYF
TRBJ2-2	NA	NA	TRBV5-1	TGCGCCAGCAGCTCGGAGGTCGGGGAGCTGTTTTTT	CASSSEVGELFF
TRBJ2-7	NA	NA	TRBV7-2	TGTGCCAGCAGCTTAGGTTCCTTCTACGAGCAGTACTTC	CASSLGSFYEQYF
TRBJ2-7	NA	TRBD1	TRBV5-1	TGCGCCAGCAGCCCCCGACAGGGGTACGAGCAGTACTTC	CASSPRQGYEQYF
TRBJ2-7	NA	TRBD2	TRBV6-1	TGTGCCAGCAGTGACGGGACTAGCGGGAGCTACGAGCAGTACTTC	CASSDGTSGSYEQYF
TRBJ1-5	NA	TRBD1	TRBV7-6	TGTGCCAGCAGCTCCGGGACAGGCCAGTATAGCAATCAGCCCCAGCATTTT	CASSSGTGQYSNQPQHF
TRBJ1-1	NA	NA	TRBV7-6	TGTGCCAGCAGCACAGGGTTGTACACTGAAGCTTTCTTT	CASSTGLYTEAFF
TRBJ1-2	NA	TRBD1	TRBV7-8	TGTGCCAGCAGCTTAACTGTCGGGACAGGGATTAACTATGGCTACACCTTC	CASSLTVGTGINYGYTF
TRBJ2-7	once	NA	TRBV6-1	TGTGCCAGCAGTGCTCTCTCCTACGAGCAGTACTTC	CASSALSYEQYF
TRBJ1-3	NA	TRBD1	TRBV19	TGTGCCAGTAGTATCGACAGGGTTGGAAACACCATATATTTT	CASSIDRVGNTIYF
TRBJ2-2	NA	NA	TRBV29-1	TGCAGCGGCTTAGCAGGGGCGAACACCGGGGAGCTGTTTTTT	CSGLAGANTGELFF
TRBJ1-1	NA	TRBD1	TRBV2	TGTGCCAGCCAACCGGGACAGGGGACTGAAGCTTTCTTT	CASQPGQGTEAFF
TRBJ2-7	NA	NA	TRBV10-1	TGCGCCAGCAGTGAACAGGGAAAATACTACGAGCAGTACTTC	CASSEQGKYYEQYF
TRBJ1-2	NA	TRBD1	TRBV7-9	TGTGCCAGCAGTACGGGACAGCAATCATCTAACTATGGCTACACCTTC	CASSTGQQSSNYGYTF
TRBJ2-3	NA	NA	TRBV11-3	TGTGCCAGCAGCTCCCGGGACTTCACAGATACGCAGTATTTT	CASSSRDFTDTQYF
TRBJ1-3	NA	NA	TRBV5-4	TGTGCCAGCAGCTTGCGGGGGAGTGGGAGCGGAAACACCATATATTTT	CASSLRGSGSGNTIYF
TRBJ1-3	NA	NA	TRBV19	TGTGCCAGTAGTTTCCGTACTGGAAACACCATATATTTT	CASSFRTGNTIYF
TRBJ2-6	once	TRBD1	TRBV14	TGTGCCAGCAGCCAAGGGACAGGGCGCTCTGGGGCCAACGTCCTGACTTTC	CASSQGTGRSGANVLTF
TRBJ1-4	NA	NA	TRBV9	TGTGCCAGCAGCGTAAACCAGGGGAGAGAGGAAAAACTGTTTTTT	CASSVNQGREEKLFF
TRBJ1-2	NA	NA	TRBV19	TGTGCCAGTAGTATAGAAGCGGGGTTCTATGGCTACACCTTC	CASSIEAGFYGYTF
TRBJ2-5	NA	TRBD2	TRBV4-2	TGTGCCAGCAGCCAAGTGGGAGGACTAGCGGGAGAAGAGACCCAGTACTTC	CASSQVGGLAGEETQYF
TRBJ2-7	NA	NA	TRBV14	TGTGCCAGCAGGGGTCGGGGTCGGTCCTACGAGCAGTACTTC	CASRGRGRSYEQYF
TRBJ1-5	NA	NA	TRBV28	TGTGCCAGCAGTTTTCTCTCGGGGAGCAATCAGCCCCAGCATTTT	CASSFLSGSNQPQHF
TRBJ2-7	NA	NA	TRBV19	TGTGCCAGTAGCGGGGGAACCGGGACGGCCTCCTACGAGCAGTACTTC	CASSGGTGTASYEQYF
TRBJ2-2	NA	TRBD2	TRBV10-3	TGTGCCATTAGGACTAGCGGGAGGGAGAACACCGGGGAGCTGTTTTTT	CAIRTSGRENTGELFF
TRBJ2-7	NA	NA	TRBV18	TGTGCCAGCTCTCCGGGAGTAAACTACGAGCAGTACTTC	CASSPGVNYEQYF